Below, 2 T cell receptor beta chains from the same sample are listed, as sequenced in a study of blood T cell repertoires in COVID-19. Sequencing used immunoSEQ multiplex PCR; TCRdb keeps in-frame clones, though not all of them. The table shows some 130,000 clones, with approximately 80% occurring only once. Specimen: peripheral blood. The source is a man aged 60 to 69 who had recovered from COVID-19.

The rearrangement links TRBV30 to TRBJ2-1, with 7 nucleotides matching TRBD2. CDR1 and CDR2 from the germline V gene are GTSNPN and SVGIG (reference sequence). V gave up 4 bases and J gave up 3 bases; unmatched junction bases: 6. The CDR3 spans 14 residues. The CDR3 region is CAWTTGLHYNEQFF. The CDR3 bases are TGTGCCTGGACCACGGGACTACACTACAATGAGCAGTTCTTC.

This CDR3 is CATSRDIGTGLDTQYF. The CDR3 bases are TGTGCCACCAGCAGAGATATCGGGACAGGGCTAGATACGCAGTATTTT. V and J are TRBV15 and TRBJ2-3; 9 nucleotides match TRBD1. Per germline, CDR1 LNHNV and CDR2 YYDKDF (reference sequence). With V trimmed by 0 bases and J by 5 bases, 6 bases remained unmatched. This CDR3 has 16 residues.